This TCR beta chain was recorded in a study of human T cells and chemical hapten exposure. Whole-study results and caveats: While controls formed fewer of them, expanded TCRs formed significantly more large CDR3 similarity clusters.

This clonotype was detected only a few times. Its antigen is undetermined. The time point was: pre-sensitization, week 0. Documented treatment: therapeutic diphenylcyclopropenone sensitization with weekly scalp DPC. Drawing of blood took place ahead of applying each patch test. MiXCR, applied by TCRdb to the RACE reads, yields one record per CDR3 protein. Of 200,000 to 300,000 distinct CDR3 sequences listed, about 9.4% are singletons. Germline CDR1 and CDR2: LGHNA and YNFKEQ. V was clipped by 0 bases and J by 2 bases, with 11 bases between them. This CDR3 has 15 amino acids. This clonotype was obtained from a woman between 40 and 55 years old with alopecia areata. Some clones in this sample may be carry-over from other donors' samples. V usage is TRBV4-2 and J usage is TRBJ2-7; D remains ambiguous. The material sequenced was whole blood, taken in connection with sensitization to the hapten diphenylcyclopropenone (DPC). The CDR3, as DNA: TGTGCCAGCAGCCAAGATGTAAAGTTAACCTACGAGCAGTACTTC. Translated: CASSQDVKLTYEQYF.